This T cell receptor (beta chain) was profiled in a study of cytomegalovirus exposure and HLA in healthy donors. General study points: An analysis done earlier found most TCR beta V segments productive about 87% or about 30% of the time.

Note on this clone: Its antigen is not known.

With 6 bases clipped from V and 12 bases from J, the junction kept 8 bases outside the gene matches. The CDR3 length is 13 residues. Germline V gives CDR1 SNHLY, CDR2 FYNNEI. The PCR ran on 60 Vbeta and 13 Jbeta primers. TCRdb's copy holds only in-frame clones and misses some; the assay was immunoSEQ multiplex PCR. The data include 150,000 to 200,000 clones; the top ten clones carry 1.3%. The receptor's source is a woman between 55 and 75 years old in good health and CMV-seronegative. The J gene is TRBJ2-1, the V gene TRBV2, with 10 bases aligning to TRBD1. Sequenced sample: PBMCs. CDR3 in amino acids: CASRGTGVQGQFF. The CDR3 nucleotides read TGTGCCAGCAGAGGGACAGGGGTACAGGGGCAGTTCTTC.